These T cell receptor beta chains were read from a single sample in a study of cytomegalovirus exposure and HLA in healthy donors. Data came from immunoSEQ multiplex PCR; TCRdb stores just in-frame clones and leaves some out. The sample lists some 170,000 clones, roughly four fifths occurring once. The sequencing sample was made of PBMCs. All receptors derive from a man aged 45-60 years in good health and CMV-seropositive. Both conserved end residues are part of each CDR3. D genes are given only for firm matches. Expanded clones are given a class, and other clones once, few, many or no size at all.

clone_size: -
d_call: TRBD1
j_call: TRBJ1-5
v_call: TRBV7-2
cdr3_aa: CASSQGDQPQHF
cdr3_nt: TGTGCCAGCAGCCAGGGGGATCAGCCCCAGCATTTT

clone_size: -
d_call: -
j_call: TRBJ1-5
v_call: TRBV7-3
cdr3_aa: CASSLNLEQPQHF
cdr3_nt: TGTGCCAGCAGCTTAAATTTAGAACAGCCCCAGCATTTT

clone_size: few
d_call: TRBD2
j_call: TRBJ2-1
v_call: TRBV30
cdr3_aa: CAWSPLAGGEQFF
cdr3_nt: TGTGCCTGGAGTCCACTAGCGGGGGGTGAGCAGTTCTTC

clone_size: -
d_call: -
j_call: TRBJ2-1
v_call: TRBV30
cdr3_aa: CAWSGGGFSYNEQFF
cdr3_nt: TGTGCCTGGAGTGGAGGGGGATTCTCCTACAATGAGCAGTTCTTC

clone_size: -
d_call: -
j_call: TRBJ1-4
v_call: TRBV19
cdr3_aa: CASSLNRGEKLFF
cdr3_nt: TGTGCCAGTTCCCTAAACCGGGGGGAAAAACTGTTTTTT

clone_size: few
d_call: -
j_call: TRBJ1-1
v_call: TRBV4-2
cdr3_aa: CASSQDPDSEAFF
cdr3_nt: TGTGCCAGCAGCCAAGATCCGGACTCTGAAGCTTTCTTT

clone_size: -
d_call: TRBD2
j_call: TRBJ2-3
v_call: TRBV30
cdr3_aa: CAWSVVSGRTDTQYF
cdr3_nt: TGTGCCTGGAGTGTGGTTAGCGGGAGAACTGATACGCAGTATTTT

clone_size: -
d_call: TRBD2
j_call: TRBJ2-7
v_call: TRBV6-4
cdr3_aa: CASTETSGRDTYEQYF
cdr3_nt: TGTGCCAGCACAGAAACTAGCGGGAGGGATACCTACGAGCAGTACTTC

clone_size: once
d_call: -
j_call: TRBJ1-5
v_call: TRBV28
cdr3_aa: CASSQHRRAQPQHF
cdr3_nt: TGTGCCAGCAGTCAGCACAGGCGCGCTCAGCCCCAGCATTTT

clone_size: -
d_call: TRBD1
j_call: TRBJ2-7
v_call: TRBV6-5
cdr3_aa: CASSYSGGVYEQYF
cdr3_nt: TGTGCCAGCAGTTACTCAGGGGGCGTCTACGAGCAGTACTTC

clone_size: -
d_call: -
j_call: TRBJ1-1
v_call: TRBV6-5
cdr3_aa: CASSDQGGTEAFF
cdr3_nt: TGTGCCAGCAGTGACCAGGGTGGCACTGAAGCTTTCTTT

clone_size: -
d_call: -
j_call: TRBJ2-7
v_call: TRBV18
cdr3_aa: CASSPVVPSGAYEQYF
cdr3_nt: TGTGCCAGCTCACCAGTCGTTCCTTCAGGGGCCTACGAGCAGTACTTC

clone_size: -
d_call: -
j_call: TRBJ1-2
v_call: TRBV15
cdr3_aa: CATSRDSQGSYGYTF
cdr3_nt: TGTGCCACCAGCAGAGATAGCCAGGGATCATATGGCTACACCTTC

clone_size: -
d_call: TRBD1
j_call: TRBJ2-7
v_call: TRBV19
cdr3_aa: CASSPDRATYEQYF
cdr3_nt: TGTGCCAGTAGTCCCGACAGGGCAACCTACGAGCAGTACTTC

clone_size: -
d_call: -
j_call: TRBJ2-7
v_call: TRBV5-1
cdr3_aa: CASSSDTGIDYEQYF
cdr3_nt: TGCGCCAGCAGCTCGGACACAGGGATCGATTACGAGCAGTACTTC

clone_size: -
d_call: TRBD2
j_call: TRBJ2-5
v_call: TRBV7-3
cdr3_aa: CASSLTSGGARETQYF
cdr3_nt: TGTGCCAGCAGCTTAACTAGCGGGGGTGCGAGGGAGACCCAGTACTTC

clone_size: -
d_call: -
j_call: TRBJ2-7
v_call: TRBV5-4
cdr3_aa: CASSFRGTSYEQYF
cdr3_nt: TGTGCCAGCAGCTTTAGGGGTACCTCCTACGAGCAGTACTTC

clone_size: -
d_call: TRBD2
j_call: TRBJ2-5
v_call: TRBV7-8
cdr3_aa: CASSILRGTSGRRGGETQYF
cdr3_nt: TGTGCCAGCAGCATCCTCCGGGGGACTAGCGGGAGGAGGGGCGGAGAGACCCAGTACTTC

clone_size: -
d_call: -
j_call: TRBJ1-1
v_call: TRBV23-1
cdr3_aa: CVPAEAFF
cdr3_nt: TGCGTCCCGGCTGAAGCTTTCTTT

clone_size: -
d_call: TRBD2
j_call: TRBJ2-7
v_call: TRBV6-6
cdr3_aa: CASSTGTSGRVYEQYF
cdr3_nt: TGTGCCAGCAGTACGGGGACTAGCGGGAGAGTCTACGAGCAGTACTTC

clone_size: few
d_call: TRBD1
j_call: TRBJ1-2
v_call: TRBV19
cdr3_aa: CASSTKTGGDVYGYTF
cdr3_nt: TGTGCCAGTAGTACAAAGACAGGGGGCGATGTCTATGGCTACACCTTC

clone_size: -
d_call: TRBD2
j_call: TRBJ2-3
v_call: TRBV9
cdr3_aa: CASSFSGGASADTQYF
cdr3_nt: TGTGCCAGCAGCTTCAGCGGGGGGGCTTCAGCAGATACGCAGTATTTT

clone_size: -
d_call: -
j_call: TRBJ1-2
v_call: TRBV28
cdr3_aa: CASSSDREGYTF
cdr3_nt: TGTGCCAGCAGTTCGGACAGAGAAGGCTACACCTTC

clone_size: -
d_call: TRBD1
j_call: TRBJ2-2
v_call: TRBV5-1
cdr3_aa: CASSLGQGATGELFF
cdr3_nt: TGCGCCAGCAGCTTGGGTCAGGGGGCCACCGGGGAGCTGTTTTTT